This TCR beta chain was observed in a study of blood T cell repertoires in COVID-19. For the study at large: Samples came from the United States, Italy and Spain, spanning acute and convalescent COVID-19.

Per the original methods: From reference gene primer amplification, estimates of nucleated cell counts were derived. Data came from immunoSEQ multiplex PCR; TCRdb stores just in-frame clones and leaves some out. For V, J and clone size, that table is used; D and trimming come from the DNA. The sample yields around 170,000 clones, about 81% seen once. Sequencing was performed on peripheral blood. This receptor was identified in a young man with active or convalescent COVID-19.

Written as DNA, the CDR3 is TGTGCCAGCAGCTTCTCGGGAGAACGAGAGACCCAGTACTTC. It is translated as CASSFSGERETQYF. The rearrangement links TRBV6-5 to TRBJ2-5; a weak D match, TRBD2 (6 bases). V lost 6 bases and J lost 4, with 15 bases in between. The germline V gene has CDR1 MNHEY and CDR2 SVGAGI. This CDR3 comprises 14 residues.